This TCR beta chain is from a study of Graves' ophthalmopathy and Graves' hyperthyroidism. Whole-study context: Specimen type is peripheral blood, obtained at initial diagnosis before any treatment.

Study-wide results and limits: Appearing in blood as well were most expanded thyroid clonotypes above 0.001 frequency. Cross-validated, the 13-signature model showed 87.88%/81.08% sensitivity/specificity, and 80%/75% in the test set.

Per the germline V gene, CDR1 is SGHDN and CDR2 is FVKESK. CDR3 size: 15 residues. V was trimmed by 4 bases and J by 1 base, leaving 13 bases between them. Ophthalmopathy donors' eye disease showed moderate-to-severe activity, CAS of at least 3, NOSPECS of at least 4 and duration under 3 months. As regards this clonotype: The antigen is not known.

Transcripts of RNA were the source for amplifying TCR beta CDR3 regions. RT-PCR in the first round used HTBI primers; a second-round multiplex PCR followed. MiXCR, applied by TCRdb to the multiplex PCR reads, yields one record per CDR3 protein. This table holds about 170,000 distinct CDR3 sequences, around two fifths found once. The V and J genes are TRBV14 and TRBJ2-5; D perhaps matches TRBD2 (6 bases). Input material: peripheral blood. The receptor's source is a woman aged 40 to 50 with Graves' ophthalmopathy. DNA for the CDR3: TGTGCCAGCAGCCTAGCGGTAGGGATCCAAGAGACCCAGTACTTC. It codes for CASSLAVGIQETQYF.